This T cell receptor beta chain was sequenced for a study of blood T cell repertoires in COVID-19. Clones were read by immunoSEQ multiplex PCR, and TCRdb kept only the in-frame ones, dropping some. The sample holds roughly 97,000 clones, roughly 84% seen once. The length of the CDR3 is 11 residues. V was trimmed by 5 bases and J by 8 bases, leaving 9 bases between them. Per germline, CDR1 PRHDT and CDR2 FYEKMQ (reference sequence). What was sequenced was peripheral blood. The sequence derives from a man in his sixties with acute or convalescent COVID-19. The chain recombines TRBV13 with TRBJ1-2, with D tentatively TRBD1 (5 bases). The CDR3, as DNA: TGTGCCAGCAGCACAAGGGGAGGCTACACCTTC. It codes for CASSTRGGYTF.